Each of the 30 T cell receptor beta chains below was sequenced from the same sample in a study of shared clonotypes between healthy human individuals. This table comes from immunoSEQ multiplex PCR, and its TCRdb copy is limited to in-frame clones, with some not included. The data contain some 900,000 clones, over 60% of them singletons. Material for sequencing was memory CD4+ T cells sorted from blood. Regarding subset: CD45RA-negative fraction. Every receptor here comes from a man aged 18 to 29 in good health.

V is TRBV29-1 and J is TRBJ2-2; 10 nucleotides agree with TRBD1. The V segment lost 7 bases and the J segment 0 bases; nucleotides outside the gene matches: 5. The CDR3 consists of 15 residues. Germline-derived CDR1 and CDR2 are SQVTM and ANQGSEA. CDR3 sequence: CSALGQGANTGELFF. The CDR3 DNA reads TGCAGCGCCCTCGGACAGGGGGCGAACACCGGGGAGCTGTTTTTT.

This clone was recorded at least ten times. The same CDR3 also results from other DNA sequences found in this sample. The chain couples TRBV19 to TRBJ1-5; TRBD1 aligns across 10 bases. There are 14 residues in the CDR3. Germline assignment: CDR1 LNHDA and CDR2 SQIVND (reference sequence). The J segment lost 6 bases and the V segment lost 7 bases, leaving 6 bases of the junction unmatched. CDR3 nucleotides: TGTGCCAGTAAGGGCGGACAGGGGGGTCAGCCCCAGCATTTT. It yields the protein CASKGGQGGQPQHF.

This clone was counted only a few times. This CDR3 reads CASNGSPRTARNTIYF. In DNA, the CDR3 is TGTGCCAGTAACGGGAGCCCCAGGACTGCCCGAAACACCATATATTTT. This sequence joins TRBV19 and TRBJ1-3, with D uncertain. Per the germline V gene, CDR1 is LNHDA and CDR2 is SQIVND (reference sequence). The CDR3 loop spans 16 amino acids. Trimming left V 7 bases short and J 5 bases short, with 21 bases between. The entire variable domain, with the rest obtained from reference TRBV19 and TRBJ1-3, is as follows: DGGITQSPKYLFRKEGQNVTLSCEQNLNHDAMYWYRQDPGQGLRLIYYSQIVNDFQKGDIAEGYSVSREKKESFPLTVTSAQKNPTAFYLCASNGSPRTARNTIYFGEGSWLTVV.

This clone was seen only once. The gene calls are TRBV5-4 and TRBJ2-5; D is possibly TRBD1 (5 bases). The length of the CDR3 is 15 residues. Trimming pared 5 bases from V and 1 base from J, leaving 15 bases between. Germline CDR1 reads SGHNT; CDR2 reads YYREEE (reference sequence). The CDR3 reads CASSKSTGLQETQYF. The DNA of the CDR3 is TGTGCCAGCAGTAAATCCACAGGTCTCCAAGAGACCCAGTACTTC.

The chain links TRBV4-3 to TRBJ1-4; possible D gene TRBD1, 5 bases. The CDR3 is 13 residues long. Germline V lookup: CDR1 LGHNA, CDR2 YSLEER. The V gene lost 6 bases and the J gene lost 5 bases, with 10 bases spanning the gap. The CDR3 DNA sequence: TGCGCCAGCAGGGCAGGGAGGAATGAAAAACTGTTTTTT. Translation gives CASRAGRNEKLFF.

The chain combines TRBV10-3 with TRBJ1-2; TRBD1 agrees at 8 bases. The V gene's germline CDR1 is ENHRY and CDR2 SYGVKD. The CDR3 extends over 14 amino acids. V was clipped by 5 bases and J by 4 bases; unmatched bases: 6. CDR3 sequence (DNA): TGTGCCATCAGTCCGACAGGGGATGGCTATGGCTACACCTTC. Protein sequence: CAISPTGDGYGYTF.

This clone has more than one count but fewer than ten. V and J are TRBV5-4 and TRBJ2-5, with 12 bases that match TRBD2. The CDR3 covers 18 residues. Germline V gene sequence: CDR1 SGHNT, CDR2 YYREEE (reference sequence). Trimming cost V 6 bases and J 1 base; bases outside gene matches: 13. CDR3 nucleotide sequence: TGTGCCAGCAACCGACTTTCTCCGGGACTAGCGGGCCAAGAGACCCAGTACTTC. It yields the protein CASNRLSPGLAGQETQYF.

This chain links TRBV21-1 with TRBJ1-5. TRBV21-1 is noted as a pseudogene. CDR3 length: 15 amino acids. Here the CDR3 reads CASSPDFRGKQPQHF. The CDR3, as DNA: TGTGCCAGCAGTCCAGACTTCCGAGGCAAGCAGCCCCAGCATTTT.

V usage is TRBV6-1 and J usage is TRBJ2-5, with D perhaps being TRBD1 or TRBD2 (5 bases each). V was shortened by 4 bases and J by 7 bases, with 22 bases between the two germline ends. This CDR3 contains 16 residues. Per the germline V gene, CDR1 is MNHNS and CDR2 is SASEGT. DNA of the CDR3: TGTGCCAGCAGTGCTCTCCGGGACCGCCCATCGGGGACCCAGTACTTC. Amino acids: CASSALRDRPSGTQYF.

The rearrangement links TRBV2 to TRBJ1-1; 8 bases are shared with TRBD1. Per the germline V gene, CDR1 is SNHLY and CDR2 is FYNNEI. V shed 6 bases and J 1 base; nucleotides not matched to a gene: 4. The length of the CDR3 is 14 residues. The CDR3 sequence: CASRKTGANTEAFF. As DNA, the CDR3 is TGTGCCAGCAGGAAGACAGGGGCGAACACTGAAGCTTTCTTT.

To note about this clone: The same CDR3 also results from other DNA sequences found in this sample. CDR3 sequence reads: CAWSRGNYGYTF. The DNA of the CDR3 is TGTGCCTGGTCCCGGGGTAACTATGGCTACACCTTC. This sequence joins TRBV30 and TRBJ1-2; no clear D. Between the trimmed V and J ends, which lost 5 bases and 1 base, there was a span of 8 bases. The CDR3 is 12 amino acids. Germline assignment: CDR1 GTSNPN and CDR2 SVGIG (reference sequence).

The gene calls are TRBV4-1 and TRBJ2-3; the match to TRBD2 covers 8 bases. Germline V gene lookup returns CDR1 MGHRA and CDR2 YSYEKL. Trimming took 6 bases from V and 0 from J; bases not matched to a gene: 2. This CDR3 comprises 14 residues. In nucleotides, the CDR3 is TGCGCCAGCAGTTCGGGGGGGAGCACAGATACGCAGTATTTT. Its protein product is CASSSGGSTDTQYF.

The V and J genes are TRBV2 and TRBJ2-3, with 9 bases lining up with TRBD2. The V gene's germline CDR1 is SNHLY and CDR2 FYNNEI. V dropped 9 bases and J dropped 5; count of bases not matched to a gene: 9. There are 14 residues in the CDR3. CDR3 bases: TGTGCCAGTAAAATAGCGGGAGCTGAAGATACGCAGTATTTT. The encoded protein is CASKIAGAEDTQYF.

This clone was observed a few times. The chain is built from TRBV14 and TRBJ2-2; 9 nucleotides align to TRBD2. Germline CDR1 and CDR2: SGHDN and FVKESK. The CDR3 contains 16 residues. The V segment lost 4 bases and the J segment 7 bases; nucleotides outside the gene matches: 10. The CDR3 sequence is CASSPLKSSGIGELFF. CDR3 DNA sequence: TGTGCCAGCAGCCCCCTAAAGTCTAGCGGGATCGGGGAGCTGTTTTTT.

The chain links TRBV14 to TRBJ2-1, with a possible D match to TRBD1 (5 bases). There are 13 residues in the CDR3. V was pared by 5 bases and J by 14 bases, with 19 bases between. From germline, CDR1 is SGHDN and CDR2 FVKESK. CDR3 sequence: CASSSGPGLNKFF. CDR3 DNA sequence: TGTGCCAGCAGCTCCGGGCCAGGGTTGAACAAGTTCTTC.

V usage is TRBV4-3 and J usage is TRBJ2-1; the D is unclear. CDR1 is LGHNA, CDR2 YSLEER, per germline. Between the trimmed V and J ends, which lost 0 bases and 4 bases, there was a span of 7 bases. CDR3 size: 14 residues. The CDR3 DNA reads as TGCGCCAGCAGCCAAGATGTCTCGTACAATGAGCAGTTCTTC. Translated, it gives CASSQDVSYNEQFF.

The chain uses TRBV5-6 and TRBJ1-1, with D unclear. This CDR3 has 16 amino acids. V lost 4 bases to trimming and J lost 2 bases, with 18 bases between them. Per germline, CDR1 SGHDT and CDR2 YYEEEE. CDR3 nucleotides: TGTGCCAGCAGCCCCGAAGCGCGGCAGAAAAACACTGAAGCTTTCTTT. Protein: CASSPEARQKNTEAFF.

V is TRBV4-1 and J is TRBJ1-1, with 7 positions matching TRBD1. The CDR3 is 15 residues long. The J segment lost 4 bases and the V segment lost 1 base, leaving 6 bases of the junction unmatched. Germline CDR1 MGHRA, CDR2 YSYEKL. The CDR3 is CASSQVGGQITEAFF. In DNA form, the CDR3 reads TGCGCCAGCAGCCAAGTAGGGGGCCAGATCACTGAAGCTTTCTTT.

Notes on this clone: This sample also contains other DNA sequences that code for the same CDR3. The CDR3 protein is CASSLGLAGGSYNEQFF. The CDR3 region has the DNA TGTGCCAGCAGCCTCGGACTAGCGGGGGGTTCCTACAATGAGCAGTTCTTC. This chain uses TRBV5-4 with TRBJ2-1; the match to TRBD2 covers 14 bases. There are 17 residues in the CDR3. Germline CDR1 is SGHNT and CDR2 is YYREEE (reference sequence). J gave up 1 base and V 4 bases, and 4 bases lay outside the gene matches. The variable domain in full, completed from reference TRBV5-4 and TRBJ2-1, reads ETGVTQSPTHLIKTRGQQVTLRCSSQSGHNTVSWYQQALGQGPQFIFQYYREEENGRGNFPPRFSGLQFPNYSSELNVNALELDDSALYLCASSLGLAGGSYNEQFFGPGTRLTVL.

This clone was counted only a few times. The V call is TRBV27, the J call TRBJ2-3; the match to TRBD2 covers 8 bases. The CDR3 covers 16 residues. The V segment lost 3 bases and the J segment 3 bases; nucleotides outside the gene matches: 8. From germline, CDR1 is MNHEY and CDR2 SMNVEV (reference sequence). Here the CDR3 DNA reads TGTGCCAGCAGTTTTTTGGTTAAGCGGGGGACAGATACGCAGTATTTT. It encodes CASSFLVKRGTDTQYF.

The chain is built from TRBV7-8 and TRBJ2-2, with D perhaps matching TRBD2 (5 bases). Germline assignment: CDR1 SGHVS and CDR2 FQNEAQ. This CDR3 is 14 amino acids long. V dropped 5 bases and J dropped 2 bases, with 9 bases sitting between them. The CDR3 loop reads CASSVLANTGELFF. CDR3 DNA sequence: TGTGCCAGCAGCGTGCTAGCAAACACCGGGGAGCTGTTTTTT. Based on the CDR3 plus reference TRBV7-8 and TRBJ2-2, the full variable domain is GAGVSQSPRYKVAKRGQDVALRCDPISGHVSLFWYQQALGQGPEFLTYFQNEAQLDKSGLPSDRFFAERPEGSVSTLKIQRTQQEDSAVYLCASSVLANTGELFFGEGSRLTVL.

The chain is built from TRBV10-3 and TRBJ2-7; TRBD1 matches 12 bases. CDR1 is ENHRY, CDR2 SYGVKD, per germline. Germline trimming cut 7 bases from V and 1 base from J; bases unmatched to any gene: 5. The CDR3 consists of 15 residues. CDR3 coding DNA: TGTGCCATCAACGGGGGACAGGGGGCTTCCTACGAGCAGTACTTC. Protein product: CAINGGQGASYEQYF.

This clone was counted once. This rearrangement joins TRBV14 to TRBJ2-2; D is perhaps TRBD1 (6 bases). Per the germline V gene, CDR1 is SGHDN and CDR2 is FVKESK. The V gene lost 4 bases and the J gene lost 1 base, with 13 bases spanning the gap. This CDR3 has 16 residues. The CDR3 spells CASSPSGERNTGELFF. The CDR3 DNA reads TGTGCCAGCAGCCCATCAGGGGAGCGGAACACCGGGGAGCTGTTTTTT.

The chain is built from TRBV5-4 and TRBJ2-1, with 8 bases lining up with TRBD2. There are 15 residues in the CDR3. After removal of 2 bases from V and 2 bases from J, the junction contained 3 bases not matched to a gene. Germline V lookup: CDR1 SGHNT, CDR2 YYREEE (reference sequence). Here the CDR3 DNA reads TGTGCCAGCAGCTTAGCGGGAGAGCCCTACAATGAGCAGTTCTTC. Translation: CASSLAGEPYNEQFF.

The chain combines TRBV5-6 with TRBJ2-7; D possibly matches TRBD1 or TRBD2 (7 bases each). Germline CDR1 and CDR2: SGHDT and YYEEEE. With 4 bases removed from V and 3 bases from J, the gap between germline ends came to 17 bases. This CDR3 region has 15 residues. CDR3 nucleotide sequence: TGTGCCAGCAGCCCCAGGGGGGGATATAACTACGAGCAGTACTTC. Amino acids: CASSPRGGYNYEQYF. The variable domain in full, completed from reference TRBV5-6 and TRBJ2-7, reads DAGVTQSPTHLIKTRGQQVTLRCSPKSGHDTVSWYQQALGQGPQFIFQYYEEEERQRGNFPDRFSGHQFPNYSSELNVNALLLGDSALYLCASSPRGGYNYEQYFGPGTRLTVT.

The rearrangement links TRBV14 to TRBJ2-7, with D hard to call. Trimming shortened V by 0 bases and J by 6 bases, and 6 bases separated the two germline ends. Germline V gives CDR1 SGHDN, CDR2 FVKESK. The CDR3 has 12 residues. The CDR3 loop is CASSQEGLEQYF. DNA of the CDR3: TGTGCCAGCAGCCAAGAAGGGCTCGAGCAGTACTTC.

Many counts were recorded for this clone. The CDR3 nucleotides are TGTGCCAGCAGTGCCTATAGCGGGAGGGATACTTACGAGCAGTACTTC. Translated, it gives CASSAYSGRDTYEQYF. V gene TRBV6-6 combines with J gene TRBJ2-7; 11 bases fit TRBD2. The CDR3 is 16 amino acids. CDR1 and CDR2 (germline): MNHNY, SVGAGI (reference sequence). Germline trimming cut 5 bases from V and 4 bases from J; bases unmatched to any gene: 10.

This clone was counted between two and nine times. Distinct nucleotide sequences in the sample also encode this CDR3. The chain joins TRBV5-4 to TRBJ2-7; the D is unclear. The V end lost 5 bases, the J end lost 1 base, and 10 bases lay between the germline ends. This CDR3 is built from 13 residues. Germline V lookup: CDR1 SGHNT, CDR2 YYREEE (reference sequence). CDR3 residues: CASSLRNSYEQYF. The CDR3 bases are TGTGCCAGCAGTTTACGAAATTCCTACGAGCAGTACTTC.

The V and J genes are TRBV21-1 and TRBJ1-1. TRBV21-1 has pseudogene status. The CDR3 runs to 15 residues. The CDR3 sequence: CASSKVSFLGTEAFF. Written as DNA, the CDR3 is TGTGCCAGCAGCAAAGTGTCGTTTCTAGGGACTGAAGCTTTCTTT.

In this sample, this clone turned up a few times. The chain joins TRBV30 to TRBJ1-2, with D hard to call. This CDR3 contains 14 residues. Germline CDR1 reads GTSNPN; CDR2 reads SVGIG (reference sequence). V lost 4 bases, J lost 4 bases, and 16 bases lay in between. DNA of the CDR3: TGTGCCTGGACCTCCGGGGTTCCACGCTATGGCTACACCTTC. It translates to CAWTSGVPRYGYTF. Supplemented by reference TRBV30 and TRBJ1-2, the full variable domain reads SQTIHQWPATLVQPVGSPLSLECTVEGTSNPNLYWYRQAAGRGLQLLFYSVGIGQISSEVPQNLSASRPQDRQFILSSKKLLLSDSGFYLCAWTSGVPRYGYTFGSGTRLTVV.